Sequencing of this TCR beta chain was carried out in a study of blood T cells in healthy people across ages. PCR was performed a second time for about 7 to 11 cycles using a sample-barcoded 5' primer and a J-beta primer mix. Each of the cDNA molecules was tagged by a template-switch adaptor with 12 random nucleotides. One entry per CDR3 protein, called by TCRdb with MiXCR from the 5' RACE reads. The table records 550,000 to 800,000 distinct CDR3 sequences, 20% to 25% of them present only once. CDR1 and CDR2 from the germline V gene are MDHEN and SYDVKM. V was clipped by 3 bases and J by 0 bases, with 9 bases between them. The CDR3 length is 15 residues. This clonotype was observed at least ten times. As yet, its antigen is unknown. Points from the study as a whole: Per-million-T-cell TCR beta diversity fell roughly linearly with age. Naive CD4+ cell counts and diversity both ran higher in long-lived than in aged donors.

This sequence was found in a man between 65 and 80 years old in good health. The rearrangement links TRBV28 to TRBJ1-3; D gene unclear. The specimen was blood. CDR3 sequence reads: CASSFTQTSGNTIYF. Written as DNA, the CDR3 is TGTGCCAGCAGTTTTACGCAGACCTCTGGAAACACCATATATTTT.